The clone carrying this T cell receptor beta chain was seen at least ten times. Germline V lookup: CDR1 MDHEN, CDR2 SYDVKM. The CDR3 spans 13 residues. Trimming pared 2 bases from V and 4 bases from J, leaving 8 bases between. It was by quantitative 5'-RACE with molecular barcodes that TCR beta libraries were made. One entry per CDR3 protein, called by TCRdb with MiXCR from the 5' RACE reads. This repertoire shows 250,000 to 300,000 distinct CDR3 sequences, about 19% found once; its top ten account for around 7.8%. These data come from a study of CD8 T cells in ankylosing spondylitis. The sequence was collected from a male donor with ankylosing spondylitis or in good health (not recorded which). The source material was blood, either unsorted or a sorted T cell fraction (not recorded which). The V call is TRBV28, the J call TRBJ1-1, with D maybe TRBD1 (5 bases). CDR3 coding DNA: TGTGCCAGCAGTTTAACCAGGGCCACTGAAGCTTTCTTT. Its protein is CASSLTRATEAFF. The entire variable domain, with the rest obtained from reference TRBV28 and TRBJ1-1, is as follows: DVKVTQSSRYLVKRTGEKVFLECVQDMDHENMFWYRQDPGLGLRLIYFSYDVKMKEKGDIPEGYSVSREKKERFSLILESASTNQTSMYLCASSLTRATEAFFGQGTRLTVV.